These 15 T cell receptor beta chains were all obtained from the same sample, sequenced in a study of cytomegalovirus exposure and HLA in healthy donors. Only in-frame clones appear in the TCRdb table, and some are missing; sequencing was by immunoSEQ multiplex PCR. The sample has about 310,000 clones, roughly 87% seen once. Sequencing was done on a sample of PBMCs. The receptors were sampled from a man aged 25-45 years in good health and CMV-seronegative.

The chain carries TRBV4-3 and TRBJ2-5; perhaps TRBD2 as D (5 bases). The germline gives CDR1 LGHNA, CDR2 YSLEER. V lost 1 base and J lost 5, with 8 bases in between. The CDR3 runs 13 residues. The CDR3 is CASSQGRLETQYF. CDR3 sequence (DNA): TGCGCCAGCAGCCAAGGGAGGTTGGAGACCCAGTACTTC.

The chain joins TRBV6-4 to TRBJ2-5, with TRBD1 matching over 8 bases. Germline loops: CDR1 MRHNA, CDR2 SNTAGT. CDR3 length: 15 residues. V shed 3 bases, J shed 5 bases, and the junction held 8 bases outside the gene matches. CDR3 coding DNA: TGTGCCAGCAGTGATGACAGGGGTGATGGGGAGACCCAGTACTTC. This gives the protein CASSDDRGDGETQYF.

The chain carries TRBV13 and TRBJ1-1, with unresolved D. The V gene lost 0 bases and the J gene lost 9 bases, with 17 bases spanning the gap. CDR1 PRHDT and CDR2 FYEKMQ come from the germline V gene (reference sequence). The CDR3 consists of 15 residues. The CDR3 reads CASSLGRGRANKAFF. The CDR3 nucleotides read TGTGCCAGCAGCTTAGGCCGGGGAAGGGCCAATAAAGCTTTCTTT.

The chain employs TRBV29-1 and TRBJ2-2; D is possibly TRBD1 (5 bases). Germline V gene data show CDR1 as SQVTM and CDR2 as ANQGSEA. Between the trimmed V and J ends, which lost 6 bases and 9 bases, there was a span of 14 bases. This CDR3 spans 12 amino acids. The CDR3 DNA sequence: TGCAGCGTGGAAACAGGTGACCGGGAGCTGTTTTTT. It is translated as CSVETGDRELFF.

The chain carries TRBV2 and TRBJ1-1; 8 bases are shared with TRBD1. CDR3 length equals 15 residues. Trimming at V came to 8 bases and at J to 0 bases, leaving 8 bases not matched to a gene. The germline CDR1 and CDR2 sequences are SNHLY and FYNNEI. The CDR3 coding sequence is TGTGCCAGCCAGAGCCAGACAGGGGTGAACACTGAAGCTTTCTTT. Translated, it gives CASQSQTGVNTEAFF.

The chain joins TRBV19 to TRBJ2-1; the D gene is possibly TRBD1 (6 bases). The ends were cut back, 5 bases at V and 2 bases at J, with 10 bases in the middle. The germline V gene encodes CDR1 LNHDA and CDR2 SQIVND (reference sequence). CDR3 length: 14 amino acids. The CDR3 spells CASSGTGTYNEQFF. Written as DNA, the CDR3 is TGTGCCAGTAGTGGTACAGGGACCTACAATGAGCAGTTCTTC.

V gene TRBV4-1 combines with J gene TRBJ1-5, with D unclear. The ends were cut back, 0 bases at V and 3 bases at J, with 9 bases in the middle. CDR3 length: 15 residues. Germline V gene sequence: CDR1 MGHRA, CDR2 YSYEKL. The CDR3 DNA reads TGCGCCAGCAGCCAAGATTGGCGGAACAATCAGCCCCAGCATTTT. Translated, it gives CASSQDWRNNQPQHF.

This clone has a single count. The CDR3 sequence: CASSSPSGGGSTEAFF. The CDR3 coding sequence is TGTGCCAGCAGCTCTCCTTCGGGGGGAGGAAGCACTGAAGCTTTCTTT. The V call is TRBV11-2, the J call TRBJ1-1, with D tentatively TRBD1 (5 bases). Germline V gene lookup returns CDR1 SGHAT and CDR2 FQNNGV. CDR3 length: 16 residues. Trimming removed 4 bases at V and 4 bases at J, with 19 bases between.

V and J are TRBV4-1 and TRBJ2-3, with a possible D match to TRBD2 (6 bases). Trimming took 4 bases from V and 2 from J, leaving 16 bases between them. Germline CDR1 is MGHRA and CDR2 is YSYEKL. This CDR3 has 16 amino acids. The CDR3 region has the DNA TGCGCCAGCAGCCTCCCCTCGGGGGACCCCACAGATACGCAGTATTTT. This translates into CASSLPSGDPTDTQYF.

The CDR3, as DNA: TGTGCCAGCAGCTTAGGGAGGGACAGGGGTTGGGCAGAGACCCAGTACTTC. Encoded protein: CASSLGRDRGWAETQYF. This chain joins TRBV7-9 and TRBJ2-5, with 10 nucleotides matching TRBD1. Germline lookup yields CDR1 SEHNR and CDR2 FQNEAQ (reference sequence). This CDR3 spans 17 amino acids. Germline trimming cut 1 base from V and 4 bases from J; bases unmatched to any gene: 9.

The chain couples TRBV4-3 to TRBJ1-4; a weak D match, TRBD1 (5 bases). CDR1 and CDR2 from the germline V gene are LGHNA and YSLEER. This CDR3 has 17 residues. Trimming took off 0 bases at V and 0 bases at J, with 11 bases between the two ends. The chain's CDR3 is CASSQDKGGATNEKLFF. The CDR3, as DNA: TGCGCCAGCAGCCAAGATAAGGGAGGGGCAACTAATGAAAAACTGTTTTTT.

The chain employs TRBV5-1 and TRBJ2-1, with 7 bases aligning to TRBD1. The junction had 10 bases not matched to a gene; V was cut back by 0 bases and J by 4 bases. Germline CDR1 reads SGHRS; CDR2 reads YFSETQ. The CDR3 consists of 17 residues. As DNA, the CDR3 is TGCGCCAGCAGCTTGGAGAAGAGTACAGGGGCGTACAATGAGCAGTTCTTC. As protein: CASSLEKSTGAYNEQFF.

The chain recombines TRBV5-1 with TRBJ2-2; D is uncertain. This CDR3 contains 13 residues. Per the germline V gene, CDR1 is SGHRS and CDR2 is YFSETQ. Trimming removed 1 base from V and 4 bases from J, with 5 bases in between. The CDR3 nucleotides read TGCGCCAGCAGCTTGTCGGTCACCGGGGAGCTGTTTTTT. It yields the protein CASSLSVTGELFF.

This clone was seen a single time. This sample also contains other DNA sequences that code for the same CDR3. The V and J genes are TRBV6-5 and TRBJ2-2; a possible D gene is TRBD1 (6 bases). The germline V gene has CDR1 MNHEY and CDR2 SVGAGI. Trimming took off 2 bases at V and 1 base at J, with 8 bases between the two ends. The CDR3 loop spans 15 amino acids. CDR3 protein: CASSYDRRNTGELFF. CDR3 coding DNA: TGTGCCAGCAGTTACGACAGGCGGAACACCGGGGAGCTGTTTTTT.

The V and J genes are TRBV5-1 and TRBJ2-3; D unresolved. The CDR3 consists of 14 residues. Trimming removed 0 bases at V and 2 bases at J, with 7 bases between. The germline CDR1 and CDR2 sequences are SGHRS and YFSETQ. CDR3 sequence: CASSLAQFTDTQYF. The CDR3 coding sequence is TGCGCCAGCAGCTTGGCGCAGTTCACAGATACGCAGTATTTT.